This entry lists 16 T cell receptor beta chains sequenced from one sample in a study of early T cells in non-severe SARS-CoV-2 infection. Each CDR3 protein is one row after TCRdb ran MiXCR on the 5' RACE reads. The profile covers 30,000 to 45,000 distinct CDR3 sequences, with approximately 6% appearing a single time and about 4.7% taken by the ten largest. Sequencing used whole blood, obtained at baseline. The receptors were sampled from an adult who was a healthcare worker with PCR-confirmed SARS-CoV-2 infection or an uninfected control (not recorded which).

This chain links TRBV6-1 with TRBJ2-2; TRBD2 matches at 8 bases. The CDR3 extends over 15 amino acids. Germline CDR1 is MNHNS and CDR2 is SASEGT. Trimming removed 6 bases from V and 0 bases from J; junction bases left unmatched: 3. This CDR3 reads CASRQRGTNTGELFF. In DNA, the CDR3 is TGTGCCAGCAGGCAGCGGGGGACGAACACCGGGGAGCTGTTTTTT.

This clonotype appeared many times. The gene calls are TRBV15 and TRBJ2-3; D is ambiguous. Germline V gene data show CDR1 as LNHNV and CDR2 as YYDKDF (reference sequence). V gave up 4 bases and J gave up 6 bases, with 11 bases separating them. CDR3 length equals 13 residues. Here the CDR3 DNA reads TGTGCCACCAGCACCCGTACCCGCGATACGCAGTATTTT. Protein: CATSTRTRDTQYF.

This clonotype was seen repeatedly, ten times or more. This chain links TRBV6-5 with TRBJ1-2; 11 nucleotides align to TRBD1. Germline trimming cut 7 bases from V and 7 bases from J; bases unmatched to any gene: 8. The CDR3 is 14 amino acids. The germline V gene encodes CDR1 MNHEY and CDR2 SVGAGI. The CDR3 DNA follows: TGTGCCAGCACCCCGGGACAGGGGGTGTTTGGCTACACCTTC. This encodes CASTPGQGVFGYTF.

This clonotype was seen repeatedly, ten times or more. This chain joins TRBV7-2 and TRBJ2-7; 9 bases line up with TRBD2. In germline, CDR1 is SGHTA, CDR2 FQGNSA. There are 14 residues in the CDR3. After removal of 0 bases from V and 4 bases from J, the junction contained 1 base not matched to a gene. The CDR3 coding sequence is TGTGCCAGCAGCTTAGCTAGCGGGGGTTACGAGCAGTACTTC. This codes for CASSLASGGYEQYF. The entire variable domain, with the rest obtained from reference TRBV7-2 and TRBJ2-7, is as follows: GAGVSQSPSNKVTEKGKDVELRCDPISGHTALYWYRQSLGQGLEFLIYFQGNSAPDKSGLPSDRFSAERTGGSVSTLTIQRTQQEDSAVYLCASSLASGGYEQYFGPGTRLTVT.

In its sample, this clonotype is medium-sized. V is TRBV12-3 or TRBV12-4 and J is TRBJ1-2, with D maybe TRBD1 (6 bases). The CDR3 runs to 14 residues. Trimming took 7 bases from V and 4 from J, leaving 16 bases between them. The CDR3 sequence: CASTSLGTIYGYTF. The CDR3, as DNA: TGTGCCAGCACCTCTCTGGGGACAATCTATGGCTACACCTTC.

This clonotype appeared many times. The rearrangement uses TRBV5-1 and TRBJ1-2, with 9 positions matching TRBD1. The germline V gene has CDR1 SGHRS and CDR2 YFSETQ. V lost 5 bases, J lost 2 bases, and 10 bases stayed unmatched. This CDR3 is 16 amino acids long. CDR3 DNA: TGCGCCAGCAGTCCCTCCCTGACAGGGGGAAACTATGGCTACACCTTC. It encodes CASSPSLTGGNYGYTF.

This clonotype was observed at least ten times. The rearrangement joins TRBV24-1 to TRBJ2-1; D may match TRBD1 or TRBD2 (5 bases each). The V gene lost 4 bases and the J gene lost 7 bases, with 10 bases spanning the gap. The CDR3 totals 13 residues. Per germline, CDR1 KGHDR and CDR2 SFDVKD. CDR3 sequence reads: CATSDLGRNEQFF. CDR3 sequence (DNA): TGTGCCACCAGTGACCTGGGACGGAATGAGCAGTTCTTC.

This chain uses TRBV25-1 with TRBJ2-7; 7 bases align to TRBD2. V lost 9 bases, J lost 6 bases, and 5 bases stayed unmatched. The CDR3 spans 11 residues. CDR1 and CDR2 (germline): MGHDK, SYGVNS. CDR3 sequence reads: CASSPGGEQYF. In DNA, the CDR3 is TGTGCCAGTTCCCCGGGGGGCGAGCAGTACTTC.

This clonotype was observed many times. The CDR3 reads CATEDRGNEQFF. CDR3 nucleotides: TGTGCCACCGAAGACAGGGGCAATGAGCAGTTCTTC. The rearrangement links TRBV24-1 to TRBJ2-1; TRBD1 matches at 8 bases. The CDR3 contains 12 residues. Germline loops: CDR1 KGHDR, CDR2 SFDVKD. V lost 9 bases, J lost 6 bases, and 3 bases stayed unmatched.

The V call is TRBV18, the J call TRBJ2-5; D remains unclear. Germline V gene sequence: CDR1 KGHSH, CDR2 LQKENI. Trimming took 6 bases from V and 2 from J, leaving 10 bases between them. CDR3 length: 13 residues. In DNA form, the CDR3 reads TGTGCCAGCTCGCCCTTGGGGCAAGAGACCCAGTACTTC. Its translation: CASSPLGQETQYF.

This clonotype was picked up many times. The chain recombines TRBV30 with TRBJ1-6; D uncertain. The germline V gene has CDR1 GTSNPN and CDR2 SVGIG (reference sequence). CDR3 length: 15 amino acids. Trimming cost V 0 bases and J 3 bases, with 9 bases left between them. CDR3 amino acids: CAWSVRSDYNSPLHF. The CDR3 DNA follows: TGTGCCTGGAGTGTTCGCTCCGACTATAATTCACCCCTCCACTTT.

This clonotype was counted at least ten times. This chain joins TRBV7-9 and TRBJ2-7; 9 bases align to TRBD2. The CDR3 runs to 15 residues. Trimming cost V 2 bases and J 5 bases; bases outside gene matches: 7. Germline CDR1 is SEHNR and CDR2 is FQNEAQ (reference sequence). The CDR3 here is CASSLWGGRDHEQYF. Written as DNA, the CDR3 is TGTGCCAGCAGCTTATGGGGCGGGAGGGACCACGAGCAGTACTTC.

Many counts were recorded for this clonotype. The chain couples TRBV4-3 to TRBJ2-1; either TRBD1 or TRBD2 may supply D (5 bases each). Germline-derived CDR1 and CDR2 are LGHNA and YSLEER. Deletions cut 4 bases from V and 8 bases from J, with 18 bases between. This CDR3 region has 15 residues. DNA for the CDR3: TGCGCCAGCAGCCTCACCGGGACCCCGGCGGATGAGCAGTTCTTC. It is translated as CASSLTGTPADEQFF.

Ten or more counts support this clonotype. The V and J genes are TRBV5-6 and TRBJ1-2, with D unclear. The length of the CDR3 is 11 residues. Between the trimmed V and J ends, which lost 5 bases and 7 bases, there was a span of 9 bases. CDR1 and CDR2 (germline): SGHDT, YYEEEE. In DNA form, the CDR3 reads TGTGCCAGCAGAGCATTGACTGGCTACACCTTC. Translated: CASRALTGYTF.

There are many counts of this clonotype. The CDR3, as DNA: TGTGCCAGCAGCATGTTCGCAGTCTCTGGGGCCAACGTCCTGACTTTC. Translation gives CASSMFAVSGANVLTF. The chain links TRBV7-2 to TRBJ2-6, with no clear D. The CDR3 length is 16 residues. Deletions cut 5 bases from V and 0 bases from J, with 11 bases between. Germline CDR1 SGHTA, CDR2 FQGNSA.

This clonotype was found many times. As DNA, the CDR3 is TGCAGCGTTGAAGGGGACCGCACTTATAATTCACCCCTCCACTTT. Translating gives CSVEGDRTYNSPLHF. V gene TRBV29-1 combines with J gene TRBJ1-6, with D perhaps matching TRBD1 (5 bases). Per germline, CDR1 SQVTM and CDR2 ANQGSEA. Trimming took 1 base from V and 4 from J, leaving 11 bases between them. The CDR3 is 15 amino acids.